This T cell receptor (beta chain) appears in the sequencing data of a study of spatial heterogeneity in lung cancer. As for time point: sample taken at primary tumor resection. Unsorted samples of tumor, nontumor lung or frozen PBMC had their whole RNA sequenced. TCRdb reprocessed the 5' RACE reads via MiXCR and lists one record per CDR3 protein. The table lists around 89,000 distinct CDR3 sequences, about 12% of them singletons. The clonotype comes from a male donor with early-stage non-small cell lung cancer. Source: PBMCs, taken at surgery.

The CDR3 DNA sequence: TGTGCCAGTAGTATTGGCCGAGGGACAGTGTTCTTC. Translating it yields CASSIGRGTVFF. This chain connects TRBV19 to TRBJ2-1; 7 bases map to TRBD1. The CDR3 contains 12 residues. From germline, CDR1 is LNHDA and CDR2 SQIVND (reference sequence). V was clipped by 3 bases and J by 15 bases; unmatched bases: 8.